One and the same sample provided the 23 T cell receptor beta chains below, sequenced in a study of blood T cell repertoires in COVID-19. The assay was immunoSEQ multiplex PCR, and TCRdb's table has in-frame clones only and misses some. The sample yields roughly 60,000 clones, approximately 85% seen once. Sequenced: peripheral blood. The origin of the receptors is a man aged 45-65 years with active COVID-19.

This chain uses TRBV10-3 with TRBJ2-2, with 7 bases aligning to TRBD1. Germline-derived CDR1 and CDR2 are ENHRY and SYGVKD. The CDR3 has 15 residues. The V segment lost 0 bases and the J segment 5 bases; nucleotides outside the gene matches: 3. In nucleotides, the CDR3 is TGTGCCATCAGTGAGTCGCCAGGGGGAACCGGGGAGCTGTTTTTT. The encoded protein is CAISESPGGTGELFF.

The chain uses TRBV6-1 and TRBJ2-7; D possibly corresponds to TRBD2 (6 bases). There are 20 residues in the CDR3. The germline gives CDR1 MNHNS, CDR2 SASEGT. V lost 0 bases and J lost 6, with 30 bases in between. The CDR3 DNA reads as TGTGCCAGCAGTGAAGCGAATAGGAGGAGGGGATTACATGGACTCGGCGAGCAGTACTTC. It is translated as CASSEANRRRGLHGLGEQYF.

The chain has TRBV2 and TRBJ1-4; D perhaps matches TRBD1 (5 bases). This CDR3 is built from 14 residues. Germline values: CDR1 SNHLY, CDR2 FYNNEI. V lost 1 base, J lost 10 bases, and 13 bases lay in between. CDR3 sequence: CASSEEGREGKLFF. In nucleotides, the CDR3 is TGTGCCAGCAGTGAAGAGGGGCGCGAAGGAAAACTGTTTTTT. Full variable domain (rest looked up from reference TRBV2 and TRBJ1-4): EPEVTQTPSHQVTQMGQEVILRCVPISNHLYFYWYRQILGQKVEFLVSFYNNEISEKSEIFDDQFSVERPDGSNFTLKIRSTKLEDSAMYFCASSEEGREGKLFFGSGTQLSVL.

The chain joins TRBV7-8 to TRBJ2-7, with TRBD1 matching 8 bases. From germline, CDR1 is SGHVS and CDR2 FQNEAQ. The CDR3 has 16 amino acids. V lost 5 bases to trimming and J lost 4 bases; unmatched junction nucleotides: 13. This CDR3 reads CASSPRSGTGLYEQYF. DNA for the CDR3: TGTGCCAGCAGCCCCCGGTCGGGGACAGGACTGTACGAGCAGTACTTC.

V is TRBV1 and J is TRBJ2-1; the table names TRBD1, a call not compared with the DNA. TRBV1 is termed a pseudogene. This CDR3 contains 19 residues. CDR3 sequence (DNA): TGCACCAGCAGCCAAGACCCTCAGGGCCCCAGGGGGAACTACAATGAGCAGTTCTTC. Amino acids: CTSSQDPQGPRGNYNEQFF.

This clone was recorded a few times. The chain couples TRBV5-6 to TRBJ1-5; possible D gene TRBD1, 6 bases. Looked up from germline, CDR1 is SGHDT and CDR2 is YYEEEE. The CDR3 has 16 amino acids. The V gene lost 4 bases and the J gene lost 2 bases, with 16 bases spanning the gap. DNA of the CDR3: TGTGCCAGCAGCCAGGAGAGGGGGTATGGCAATCAGCCCCAGCATTTT. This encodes CASSQERGYGNQPQHF.

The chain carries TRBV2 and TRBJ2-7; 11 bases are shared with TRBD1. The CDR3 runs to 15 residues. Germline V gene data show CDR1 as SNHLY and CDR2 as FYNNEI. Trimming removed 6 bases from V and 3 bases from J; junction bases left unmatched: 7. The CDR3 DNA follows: TGTGCCAGCAGGGCTGGACAGGGGGCACACTACGAGCAGTACTTC. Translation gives CASRAGQGAHYEQYF.

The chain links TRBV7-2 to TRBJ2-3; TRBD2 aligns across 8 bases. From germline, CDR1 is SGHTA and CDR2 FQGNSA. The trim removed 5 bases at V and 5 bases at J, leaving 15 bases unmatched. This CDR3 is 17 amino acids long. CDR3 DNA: TGTGCCAGCAGCCCCCTCGGGCGGGGGGCGGGCGTAGATACGCAGTATTTT. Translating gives CASSPLGRGAGVDTQYF.

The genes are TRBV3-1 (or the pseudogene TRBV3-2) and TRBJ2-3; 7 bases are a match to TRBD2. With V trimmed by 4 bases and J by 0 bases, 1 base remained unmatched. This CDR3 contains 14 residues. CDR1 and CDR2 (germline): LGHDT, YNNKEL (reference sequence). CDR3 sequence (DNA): TGTGCCAGCAGCCTGGGACTAAGCACAGATACGCAGTATTTT. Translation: CASSLGLSTDTQYF.

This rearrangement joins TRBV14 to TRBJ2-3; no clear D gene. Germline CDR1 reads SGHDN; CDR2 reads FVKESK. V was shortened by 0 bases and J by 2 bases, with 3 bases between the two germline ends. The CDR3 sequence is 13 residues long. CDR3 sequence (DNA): TGTGCCAGCAGCCAAGATCTCACAGATACGCAGTATTTT. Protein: CASSQDLTDTQYF.

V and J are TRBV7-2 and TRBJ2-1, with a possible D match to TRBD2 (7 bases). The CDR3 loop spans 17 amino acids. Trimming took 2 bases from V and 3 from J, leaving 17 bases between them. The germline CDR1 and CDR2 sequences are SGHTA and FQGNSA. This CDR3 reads CASSLFSSGGLYNEQFF. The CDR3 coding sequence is TGTGCCAGCAGCTTATTTTCTTCGGGGGGCCTCTACAATGAGCAGTTCTTC.

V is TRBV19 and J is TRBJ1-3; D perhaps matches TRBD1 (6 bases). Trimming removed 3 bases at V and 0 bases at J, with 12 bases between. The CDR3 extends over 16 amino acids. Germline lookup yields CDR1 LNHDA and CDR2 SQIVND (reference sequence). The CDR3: CASSMETGASGNTIYF. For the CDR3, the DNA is TGTGCCAGTAGTATGGAGACAGGTGCCTCTGGAAACACCATATATTTT.

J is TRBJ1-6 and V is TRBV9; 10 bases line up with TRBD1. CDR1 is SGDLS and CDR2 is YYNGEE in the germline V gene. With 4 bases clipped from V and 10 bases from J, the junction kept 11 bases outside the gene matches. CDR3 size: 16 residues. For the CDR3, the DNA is TGTGCCAGCAGCCCCCGACAGGGGGCGCCTGACTCACCCCTCCACTTT. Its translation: CASSPRQGAPDSPLHF. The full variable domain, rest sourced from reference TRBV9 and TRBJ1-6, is DSGVTQTPKHLITATGQRVTLRCSPRSGDLSVYWYQQSLDQGLQFLIQYYNGEERAKGNILERFSAQQFPDLHSELNLSSLELGDSALYFCASSPRQGAPDSPLHFGNGTRLTVT.

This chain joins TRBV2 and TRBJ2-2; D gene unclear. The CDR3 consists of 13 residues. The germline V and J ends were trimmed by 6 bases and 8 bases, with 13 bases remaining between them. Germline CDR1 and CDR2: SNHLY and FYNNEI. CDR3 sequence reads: CASSSTAPGELFF. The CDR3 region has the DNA TGTGCCAGCAGCTCAACAGCCCCGGGGGAGCTGTTTTTT.

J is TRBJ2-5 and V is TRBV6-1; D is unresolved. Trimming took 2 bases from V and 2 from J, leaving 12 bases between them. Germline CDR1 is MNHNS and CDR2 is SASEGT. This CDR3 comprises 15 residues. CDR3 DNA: TGTGCCAGCAGTGAATCGGTTGGTGGTCAAGAGACCCAGTACTTC. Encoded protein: CASSESVGGQETQYF.

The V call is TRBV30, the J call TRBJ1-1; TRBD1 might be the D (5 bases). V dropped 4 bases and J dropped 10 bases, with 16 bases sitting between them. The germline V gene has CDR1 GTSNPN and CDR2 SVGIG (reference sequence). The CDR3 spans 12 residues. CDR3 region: CAWTLPGQGAFF. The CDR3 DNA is TGTGCCTGGACCCTCCCGGGTCAGGGAGCTTTCTTT.

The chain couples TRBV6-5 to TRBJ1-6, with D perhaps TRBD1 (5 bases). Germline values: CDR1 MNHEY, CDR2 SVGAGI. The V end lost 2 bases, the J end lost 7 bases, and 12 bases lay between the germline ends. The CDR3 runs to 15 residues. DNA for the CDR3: TGTGCCAGCAGTTACGGTAGCAGGGCCAATTCACCCCTCCACTTT. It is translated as CASSYGSRANSPLHF.

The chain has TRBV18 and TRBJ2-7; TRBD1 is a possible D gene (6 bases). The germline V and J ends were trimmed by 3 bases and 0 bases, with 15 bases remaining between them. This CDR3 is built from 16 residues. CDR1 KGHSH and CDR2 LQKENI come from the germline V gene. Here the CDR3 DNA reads TGTGCCAGCTCACCCGGACAGTCTCTGAGCTCCTACGAGCAGTACTTC. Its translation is CASSPGQSLSSYEQYF.

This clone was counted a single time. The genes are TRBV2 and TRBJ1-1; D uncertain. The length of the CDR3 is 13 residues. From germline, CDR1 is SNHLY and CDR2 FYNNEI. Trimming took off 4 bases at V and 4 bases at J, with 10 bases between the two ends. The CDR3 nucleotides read TGTGCCAGCAGTGGGGCCGAGGGCACTGAAGCTTTCTTT. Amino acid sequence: CASSGAEGTEAFF.

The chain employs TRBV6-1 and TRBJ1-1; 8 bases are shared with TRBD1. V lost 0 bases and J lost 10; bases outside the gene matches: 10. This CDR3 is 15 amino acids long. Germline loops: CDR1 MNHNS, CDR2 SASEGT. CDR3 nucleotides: TGTGCCAGCAGTGAAGCTCGTGTGGGGACAGGAAGAGCTTTCTTT. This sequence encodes CASSEARVGTGRAFF.

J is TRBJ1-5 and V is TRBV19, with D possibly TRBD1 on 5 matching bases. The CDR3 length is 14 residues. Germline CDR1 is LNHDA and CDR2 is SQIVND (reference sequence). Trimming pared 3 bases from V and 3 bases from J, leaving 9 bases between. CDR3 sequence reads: CASSITGNNQPQHF. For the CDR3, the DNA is TGTGCCAGTAGTATCACAGGTAACAATCAGCCCCAGCATTTT.

The CDR3 loop reads CASSFDSKNTEAFF. The DNA of the CDR3 is TGTGCCAGCAGTTTCGACAGTAAGAACACTGAAGCTTTCTTT. This chain links TRBV2 with TRBJ1-1; maybe TRBD1 (5 bases). The germline gives CDR1 SNHLY, CDR2 FYNNEI. The V end lost 5 bases, the J end lost 1 base, and 11 bases lay between the germline ends. This CDR3 contains 14 residues.

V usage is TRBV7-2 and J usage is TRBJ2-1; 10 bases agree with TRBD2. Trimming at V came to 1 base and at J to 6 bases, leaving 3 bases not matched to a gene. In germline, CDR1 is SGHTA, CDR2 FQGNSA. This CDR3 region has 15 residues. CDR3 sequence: CASSLDIAGGNEQFF. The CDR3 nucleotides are TGTGCCAGCAGCTTAGATATAGCGGGGGGCAATGAGCAGTTCTTC. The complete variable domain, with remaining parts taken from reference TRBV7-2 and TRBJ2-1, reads GAGVSQSPSNKVTEKGKDVELRCDPISGHTALYWYRQSLGQGLEFLIYFQGNSAPDKSGLPSDRFSAERTGGSVSTLTIQRTQQEDSAVYLCASSLDIAGGNEQFFGPGTRLTVL.